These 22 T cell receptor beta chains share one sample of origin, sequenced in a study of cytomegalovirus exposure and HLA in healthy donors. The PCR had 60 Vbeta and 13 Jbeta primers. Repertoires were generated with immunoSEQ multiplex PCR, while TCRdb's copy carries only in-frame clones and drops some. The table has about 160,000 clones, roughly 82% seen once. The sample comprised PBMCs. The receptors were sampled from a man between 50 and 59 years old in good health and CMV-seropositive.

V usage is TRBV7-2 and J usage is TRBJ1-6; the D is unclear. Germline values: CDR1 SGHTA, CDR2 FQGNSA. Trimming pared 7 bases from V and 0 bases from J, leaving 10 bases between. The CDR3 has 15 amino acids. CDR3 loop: CASKRSSSYNSPLHF. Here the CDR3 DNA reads TGTGCCAGCAAACGGAGTAGCTCCTATAATTCACCCCTCCACTTT.

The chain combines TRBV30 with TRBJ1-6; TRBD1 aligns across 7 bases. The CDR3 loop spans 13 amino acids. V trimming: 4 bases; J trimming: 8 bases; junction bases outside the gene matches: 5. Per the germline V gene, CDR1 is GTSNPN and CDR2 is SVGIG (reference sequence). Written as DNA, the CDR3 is TGTGCCTGGAAGCAGGGGGAGGATTCACCCCTCCACTTT. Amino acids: CAWKQGEDSPLHF.

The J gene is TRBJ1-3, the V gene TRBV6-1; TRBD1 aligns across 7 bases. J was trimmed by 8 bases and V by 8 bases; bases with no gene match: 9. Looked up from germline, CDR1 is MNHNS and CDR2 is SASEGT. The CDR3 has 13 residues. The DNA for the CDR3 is TGTGCCAGCCGAACCAGGGGGTGGGACACCATATATTTT. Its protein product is CASRTRGWDTIYF.

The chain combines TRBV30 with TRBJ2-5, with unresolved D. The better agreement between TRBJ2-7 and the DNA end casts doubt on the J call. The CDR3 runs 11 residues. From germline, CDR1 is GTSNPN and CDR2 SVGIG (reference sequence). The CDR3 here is CAWSPNSEQYF. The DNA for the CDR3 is TGTGCCTGGAGCCCGAATAGCGAGCAGTACTTC.

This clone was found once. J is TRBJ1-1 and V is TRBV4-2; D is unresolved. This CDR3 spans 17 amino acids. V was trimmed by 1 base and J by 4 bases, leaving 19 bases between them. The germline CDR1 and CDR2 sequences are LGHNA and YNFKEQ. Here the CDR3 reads CASSQVQNSKYGTEAFF. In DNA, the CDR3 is TGTGCCAGCAGCCAAGTTCAGAACAGTAAGTATGGCACTGAAGCTTTCTTT.

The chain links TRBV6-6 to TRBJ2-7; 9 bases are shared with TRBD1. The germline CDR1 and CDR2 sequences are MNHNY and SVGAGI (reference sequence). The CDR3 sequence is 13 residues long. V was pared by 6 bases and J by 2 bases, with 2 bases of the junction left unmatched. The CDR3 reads CASSRDRAYEQYF. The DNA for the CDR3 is TGTGCCAGCAGCCGGGACAGGGCCTACGAGCAGTACTTC.

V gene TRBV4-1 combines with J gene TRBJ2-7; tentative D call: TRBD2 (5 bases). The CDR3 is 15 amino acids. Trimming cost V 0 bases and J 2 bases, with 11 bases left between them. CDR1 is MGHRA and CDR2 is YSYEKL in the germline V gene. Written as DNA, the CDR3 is TGCGCCAGCAGCCAAGAAGCGGAGAGGACCTACGAGCAGTACTTC. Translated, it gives CASSQEAERTYEQYF.

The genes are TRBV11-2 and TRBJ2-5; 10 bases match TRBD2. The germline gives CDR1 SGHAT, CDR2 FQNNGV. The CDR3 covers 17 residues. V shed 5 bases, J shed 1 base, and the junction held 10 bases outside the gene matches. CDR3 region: CASSTGLANAFQETQYF. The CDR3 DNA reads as TGTGCCAGCAGCACGGGACTAGCGAACGCATTCCAAGAGACCCAGTACTTC.

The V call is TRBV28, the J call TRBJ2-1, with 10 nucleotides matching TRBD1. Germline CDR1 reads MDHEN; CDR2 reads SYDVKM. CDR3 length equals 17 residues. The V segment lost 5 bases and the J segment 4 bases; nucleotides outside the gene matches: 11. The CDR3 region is CASSPRPGQGPYNEQFF. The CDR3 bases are TGTGCCAGCAGTCCTCGACCGGGACAGGGGCCGTACAATGAGCAGTTCTTC.

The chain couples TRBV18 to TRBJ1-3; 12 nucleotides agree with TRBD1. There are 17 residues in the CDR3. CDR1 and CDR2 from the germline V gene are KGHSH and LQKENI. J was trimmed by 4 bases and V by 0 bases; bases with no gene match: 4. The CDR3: CASSPPGDRGRGNTIYF. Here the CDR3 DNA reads TGTGCCAGCTCACCACCCGGGGACAGGGGGCGCGGAAACACCATATATTTT.

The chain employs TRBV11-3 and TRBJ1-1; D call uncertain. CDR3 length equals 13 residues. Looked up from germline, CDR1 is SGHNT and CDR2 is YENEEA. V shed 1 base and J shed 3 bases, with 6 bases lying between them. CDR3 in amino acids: CASSLAQDTEAFF. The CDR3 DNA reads TGTGCCAGCAGCTTAGCTCAGGACACTGAAGCTTTCTTT.

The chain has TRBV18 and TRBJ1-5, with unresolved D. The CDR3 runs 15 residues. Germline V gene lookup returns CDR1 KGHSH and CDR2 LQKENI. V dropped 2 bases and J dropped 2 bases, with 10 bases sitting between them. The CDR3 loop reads CASSPSAEGNQPQHF. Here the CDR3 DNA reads TGTGCCAGCTCACCATCGGCCGAGGGCAATCAGCCCCAGCATTTT.

In DNA form, the CDR3 reads TGTGCCAGCAGCTTTTTAGGAGGGCCGAACGATGAGCAGTTCTTC. It specifies CASSFLGGPNDEQFF. The gene calls are TRBV7-3 and TRBJ2-1; D is possibly TRBD2 (6 bases). Germline CDR1 and CDR2: SGHTA and FQGTGA. CDR3 length: 15 residues. V was trimmed by 3 bases and J by 8 bases, leaving 17 bases between them.

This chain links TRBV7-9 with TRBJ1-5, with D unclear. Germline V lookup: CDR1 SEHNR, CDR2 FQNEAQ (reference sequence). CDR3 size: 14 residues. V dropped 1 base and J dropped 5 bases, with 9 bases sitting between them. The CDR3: CASSLGEGYQPQHF. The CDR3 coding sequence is TGTGCCAGCAGCTTAGGAGAGGGATATCAGCCCCAGCATTTT.

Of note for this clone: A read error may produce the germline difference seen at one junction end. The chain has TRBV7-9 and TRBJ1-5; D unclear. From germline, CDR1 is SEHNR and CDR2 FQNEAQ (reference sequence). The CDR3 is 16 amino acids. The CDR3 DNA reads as TGTTCCAGCAGCGACGGGGTGAGTGCGGCCCCGCAGCCCCAGCATTTT. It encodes CSSSDGVSAAPQPQHF.

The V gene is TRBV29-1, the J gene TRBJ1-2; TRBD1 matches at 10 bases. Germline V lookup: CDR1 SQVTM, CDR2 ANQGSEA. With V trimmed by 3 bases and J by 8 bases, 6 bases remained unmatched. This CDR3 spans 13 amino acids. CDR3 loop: CSVDRQGAQGYTF. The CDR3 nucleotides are TGCAGCGTTGATAGACAGGGGGCGCAAGGCTACACCTTC.

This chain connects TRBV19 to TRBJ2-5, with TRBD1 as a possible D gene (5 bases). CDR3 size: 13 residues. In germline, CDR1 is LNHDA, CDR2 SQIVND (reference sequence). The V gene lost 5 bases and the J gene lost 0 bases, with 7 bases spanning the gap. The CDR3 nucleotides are TGTGCCAGTAGTCCGGACAACCAAGAGACCCAGTACTTC. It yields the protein CASSPDNQETQYF.

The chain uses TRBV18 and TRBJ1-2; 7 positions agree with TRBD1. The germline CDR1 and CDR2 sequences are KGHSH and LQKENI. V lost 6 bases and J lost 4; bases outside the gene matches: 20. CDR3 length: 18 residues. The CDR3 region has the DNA TGTGCCAGCTCCCTGACCCGGGACAGCGGAGCCTCTTCCTATGGCTACACCTTC. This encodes CASSLTRDSGASSYGYTF.

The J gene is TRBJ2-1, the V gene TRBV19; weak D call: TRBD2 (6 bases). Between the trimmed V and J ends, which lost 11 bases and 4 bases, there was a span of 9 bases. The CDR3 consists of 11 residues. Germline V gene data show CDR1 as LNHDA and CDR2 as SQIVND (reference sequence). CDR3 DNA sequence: TGTGCCTCCCGGGAGTACAATGAGCAGTTCTTC. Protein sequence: CASREYNEQFF.

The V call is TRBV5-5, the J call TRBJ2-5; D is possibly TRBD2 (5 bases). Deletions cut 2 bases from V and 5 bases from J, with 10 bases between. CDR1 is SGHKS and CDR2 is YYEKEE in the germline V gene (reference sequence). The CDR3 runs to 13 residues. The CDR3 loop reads CASSFQLDETQYF. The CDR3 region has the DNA TGTGCCAGCAGCTTTCAACTAGACGAGACCCAGTACTTC.

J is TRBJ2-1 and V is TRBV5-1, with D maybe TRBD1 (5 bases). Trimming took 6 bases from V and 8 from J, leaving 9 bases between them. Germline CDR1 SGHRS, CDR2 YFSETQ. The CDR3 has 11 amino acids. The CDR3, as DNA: TGCGCCAGCAAGGACATCTATGAGCAGTTCTTC. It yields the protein CASKDIYEQFF.

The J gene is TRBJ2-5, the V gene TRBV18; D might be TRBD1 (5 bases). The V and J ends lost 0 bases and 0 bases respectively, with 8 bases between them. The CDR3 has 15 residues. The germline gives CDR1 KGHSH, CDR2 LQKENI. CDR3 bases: TGTGCCAGCTCACCACCGGCAGGGAACCAAGAGACCCAGTACTTC. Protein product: CASSPPAGNQETQYF. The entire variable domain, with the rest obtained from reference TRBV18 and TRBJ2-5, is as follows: NAGVMQNPRHLVRRRGQEARLRCSPMKGHSHVYWYRQLPEEGLKFMVYLQKENIIDESGMPKERFSAEFPKEGPSILRIQQVVRGDSAAYFCASSPPAGNQETQYFGPGTRLLVL.